This T cell receptor beta chain is from a study of blood T cell repertoires in COVID-19. The overall study: From the United States, Italy and Spain came samples of acute and convalescent COVID-19. T cells, B-cell-depleted T cells, or PBMCs supplied cDNA or gDNA.

The CDR3 totals 15 residues. Germline CDR1 SGHRS, CDR2 YFSETQ. V gave up 4 bases and J gave up 0 bases, with 13 bases separating them. Per the study methods: Nucleated cell number was recorded as an estimate derived from reference gene primer amplification. Assay: immunoSEQ multiplex PCR; the TCRdb copy retains only in-frame clones and omits some. V and J calls and clone size are given by that table; D and trimming were obtained from the DNA. The repertoire holds some 70,000 clones, 80% to 90% seen once, with around 6.7% in the top ten. V is TRBV5-1 and J is TRBJ1-1; D unresolved. Sequences were obtained from peripheral blood. The clonotype comes from a man aged 45-60 years with active COVID-19. The CDR3 loop is CASSPTTSMNTEAFF. The CDR3 DNA reads as TGCGCCAGCAGCCCGACTACAAGCATGAACACTGAAGCTTTCTTT.